This T cell receptor (beta chain) is from a study of CD8+ T cells in alopecia areata. A word on this clone: Its target is not known.

Treatment noted: oral pan-JAK inhibitor, 5-10 mg twice daily. Samples from alopecia areata patients were lesional scalp punch biopsies and peripheral blood. Findings of the study overall: Between patients, shared TCR sequences were less clear than in mice. This was possibly due in part to HLA diversity in the patient population. Normal scalp showed lower clonality than lesional scalp, especially alopecia totalis/universalis.

Germline-derived CDR1 and CDR2 are MNHNS and SASEGT. This CDR3 region has 13 residues. V lost 7 bases and J lost 4; bases outside the gene matches: 5. Following RNA extraction, reverse transcription yielded cDNA that acted as the sequencing template. Profiled with immunoSEQ multiplex PCR; TCRdb holds only in-frame clones, not every one. This sample yields around 21,000 clones, of which about 60% are seen a single time; around 8% belongs to the top ten. The TCR was taken from a human donor with alopecia areata. This chain joins TRBV6-1 and TRBJ1-1; 8 positions match TRBD1. Sequences were derived from skin, sampled at week 4, from a patient treated with tofacitinib. The CDR3 sequence: CASIWDRSTEAFF. The CDR3 DNA follows: TGTGCCAGCATCTGGGACAGGTCCACTGAAGCTTTCTTT.